The TCR beta chain under discussion was sequenced for a study of cytotoxic CD8 clonotypes in ibrutinib-treated CLL. Looking at the study overall: The average sample held roughly 250,000 productive templates and 94,082 productive rearrangements.

TCRdb keeps only in-frame clones here, not all; method: immunoSEQ multiplex PCR. The top ten hold 35% to 40% of the sample, which has about 120,000 clones, approximately 58% seen once. A remark on this clone: Antigen specificity is unknown.

Trimming left V 3 bases short and J 7 bases short, with 9 bases between. Germline CDR1 LNHDA, CDR2 SQIVND (reference sequence). The CDR3 consists of 12 residues. Study-wide findings and caveats: Increased clonality at ibrutinib response gave way to a return toward baseline at progression.

The sequences come from PBMCs, collected after 24 months of ibrutinib treatment. The chain carries TRBV19 and TRBJ1-2, with D unresolved. This sequence was found in a human donor with chronic lymphocytic leukemia. CDR3: CASSIGWSGYTF. The DNA for the CDR3 is TGTGCCAGTAGTATTGGTTGGAGTGGCTACACCTTC.